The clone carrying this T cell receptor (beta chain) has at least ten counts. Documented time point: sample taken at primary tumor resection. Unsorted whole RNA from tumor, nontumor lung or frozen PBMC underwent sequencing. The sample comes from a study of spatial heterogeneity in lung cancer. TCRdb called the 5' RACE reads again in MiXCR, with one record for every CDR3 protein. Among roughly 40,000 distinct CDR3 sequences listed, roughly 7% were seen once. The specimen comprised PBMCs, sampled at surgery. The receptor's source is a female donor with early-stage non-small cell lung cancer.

In DNA form, the CDR3 reads TGTGCCAGCGGAACAGGGGGCCCCCTTTCTGGGGCCAACGTCCTGACTTTC. Translating gives CASGTGGPLSGANVLTF. The chain employs TRBV28 and TRBJ2-6; 9 bases align to TRBD1. This CDR3 has 17 residues. The trim removed 8 bases at V and 1 base at J, leaving 9 bases unmatched. The germline V gene encodes CDR1 MDHEN and CDR2 SYDVKM.